Listed below are T cell receptor beta chains from one sample, sequenced in a study of regulatory T cells in long-lasting Graves disease. Via MiXCR, TCRdb re-called the multiplex PCR reads, giving one row per CDR3 protein. The sample holds around 480,000 distinct CDR3 sequences, about 16% seen once. This sample also belongs to another study, concerning T cells in Graves' hyperthyroidism and ophthalmopathy.

Material: peripheral blood mononuclear cells (PBMCs), obtained at new diagnosis, from a patient treated with antithyroid drugs. The receptors shown here come from a woman aged 35-65 years with Graves disease. Each CDR3 is given with its conserved first and last residue.

V gene: TRBV5-1
J gene: TRBJ2-1
CDR3 protein: CASSSLAGGRNEQFF

V gene: TRBV18
J gene: TRBJ1-2
CDR3 protein: CASSPPRTGAEGYTF

V gene: TRBV6-1
J gene: TRBJ2-1
CDR3 protein: CASSGRGQGYPYFF

V gene: TRBV19
J gene: TRBJ1-5
CDR3 protein: CASSRAGQVYNQPQHF

V gene: TRBV30
J gene: TRBJ2-7
CDR3 protein: CAWSVQGNSPHEQYF

V gene: TRBV7-9
J gene: TRBJ2-7
CDR3 protein: CASSLTGQYPPHYEQYF

V gene: TRBV19
J gene: TRBJ1-5
CDR3 protein: CASSNIRSYQANQPQHF

V gene: TRBV18
J gene: TRBJ1-5
CDR3 protein: CASSPNRSGQPQHF

V gene: TRBV19
J gene: TRBJ1-1
CDR3 protein: CASSTGQAGETEAFF

V gene: TRBV6-1
J gene: TRBJ1-5
CDR3 protein: CASSIGVESNQPQHF

V gene: TRBV7-3
J gene: TRBJ2-1
CDR3 protein: CASSLGTSGTEQFF

V gene: TRBV2
J gene: TRBJ2-2
CDR3 protein: CASNPDRVGTEELFF

V gene: TRBV7-3
J gene: TRBJ2-2
CDR3 protein: CASSPGTSGITGELFF

V gene: TRBV12-3/TRBV12-4
J gene: TRBJ1-1
CDR3 protein: CASSYRVANTEAFF

V gene: TRBV6-1
J gene: TRBJ2-7
CDR3 protein: CASSLGRRVYEQYF

V gene: TRBV3-1
J gene: TRBJ1-2
CDR3 protein: CASSQLEGYGYTF

V gene: TRBV20-1
J gene: TRBJ2-1
CDR3 protein: CSALAGGAYNEQFF

V gene: TRBV11-3
J gene: TRBJ2-1
CDR3 protein: CASSGEGNQGNEQFF

V gene: TRBV2
J gene: TRBJ1-2
CDR3 protein: CASRASGFWGYTF

V gene: TRBV29-1
J gene: TRBJ1-2
CDR3 protein: CSARQGISYGYTF

V gene: TRBV7-2
J gene: TRBJ2-5
CDR3 protein: CASSFRDRVRETQYF

V gene: TRBV5-6
J gene: TRBJ2-3
CDR3 protein: CASSLGQQGSTDTQYF

V gene: TRBV2
J gene: TRBJ1-5
CDR3 protein: CASRPQTGSNQPQHF

V gene: TRBV5-1
J gene: TRBJ1-1
CDR3 protein: CASSEDGLNTEAFF

V gene: TRBV5-5
J gene: TRBJ1-1
CDR3 protein: CASSLMYGVNTEAFF

V gene: TRBV24-1
J gene: TRBJ1-2
CDR3 protein: CATSGDRYNYGYTF